This T cell receptor beta chain was documented in a study of blood T cell repertoires in COVID-19. Study as a whole: COVID-19 samples from acute and convalescent phases originated in the United States, Italy and Spain. T cells, B-cell-depleted T cells, or PBMCs provided the cDNA or gDNA that served as material.

In the authors' workflow: Reference gene primer amplification in the assay estimated nucleated cell counts. Assay: immunoSEQ multiplex PCR; the TCRdb copy retains only in-frame clones and omits some. D and trimming come from the DNA, and the V and J calls and clone size come from that table. Among around 81,000 clones, about 80% were seen once, and the ten largest hold approximately 12%. The J segment lost 4 bases and the V segment lost 3 bases, leaving 10 bases of the junction unmatched. Germline CDR1 and CDR2: SGHTA and FQGNSA. The CDR3 sequence is 17 residues long. The source is a human donor in a cohort sampled during active COVID-19. Specimen: peripheral blood. The genes are TRBV7-2 and TRBJ1-3; TRBD1 aligns across 9 bases. The CDR3: CASSFMTGGVQGNTIYF. The CDR3 coding sequence is TGTGCCAGCAGCTTTATGACAGGGGGTGTTCAGGGAAACACCATATATTTT. The variable domain in full, completed from reference TRBV7-2 and TRBJ1-3, reads GAGVSQSPSNKVTEKGKDVELRCDPISGHTALYWYRQSLGQGLEFLIYFQGNSAPDKSGLPSDRFSAERTGGSVSTLTIQRTQQEDSAVYLCASSFMTGGVQGNTIYFGEGSWLTVV.